The 20 T cell receptor beta chains listed next were all sequenced from one sample in a study of beta chain features in type 1 diabetes. The sequenced template was cDNA made from the entire isolated RNA. Profiling relied on immunoSEQ multiplex PCR, and the TCRdb table lists in-frame clones only, not all of them. The sample has about 220,000 clones, about 11% seen once. Sequencing was carried out using central memory CD4+ T cells from blood. All receptors derive from a man aged 18 to 35 in good health.

V gene TRBV15 combines with J gene TRBJ2-1; 8 bases are a match to TRBD2. CDR3 length equals 17 residues. V gave up 0 bases and J gave up 2 bases; unmatched junction bases: 6. Germline V gene sequence: CDR1 LNHNV, CDR2 YYDKDF (reference sequence). CDR3 nucleotide sequence: TGTGCCACCAGCAGAGATCCACCGGGAGGGCCCTACAATGAGCAGTTCTTC. Translating it yields CATSRDPPGGPYNEQFF.

The CDR3 is CAWSDRSTEAFF. The DNA for the CDR3 is TGTGCCTGGAGTGACAGGTCCACTGAAGCTTTCTTT. The gene calls are TRBV30 and TRBJ1-1; maybe TRBD1 (5 bases). V was pared by 1 base and J by 4 bases, with 7 bases between. This CDR3 spans 12 amino acids. Germline loops: CDR1 GTSNPN, CDR2 SVGIG (reference sequence).

This clone was detected only a few times. The V and J genes are TRBV7-2 and TRBJ1-1, with 9 bases fitting TRBD1. CDR1 SGHTA and CDR2 FQGNSA come from the germline V gene. V trimming: 4 bases; J trimming: 5 bases; junction bases outside the gene matches: 2. CDR3 length equals 13 residues. The CDR3 region has the DNA TGTGCCAGCAGCTGGACAGGGGAAACTGAAGCTTTCTTT. Its protein product is CASSWTGETEAFF.

Only a few counts were recorded for this clone. V is TRBV18 and J is TRBJ1-3; D is ambiguous. Germline V lookup: CDR1 KGHSH, CDR2 LQKENI. The CDR3 is 17 residues long. V was pared by 0 bases and J by 0 bases, with 12 bases between. As DNA, the CDR3 is TGTGCCAGCTCACCACCGTCCAGACAATCCTCTGGAAACACCATATATTTT. Translation: CASSPPSRQSSGNTIYF.

The rearrangement joins TRBV2 to TRBJ2-5, with 8 bases matching TRBD2. With 5 bases clipped from V and 4 bases from J, the junction kept 9 bases outside the gene matches. CDR3 length equals 15 residues. CDR1 SNHLY and CDR2 FYNNEI come from the germline V gene. CDR3 amino acids: CASSSGRAGRETQYF. CDR3 coding DNA: TGTGCCAGCAGTTCCGGGAGGGCGGGTAGAGAGACCCAGTACTTC.

This clone turned up a few times. This chain connects TRBV7-9 to TRBJ2-3; D is perhaps TRBD2 (5 bases). The ends were cut back, 5 bases at V and 1 base at J, with 13 bases in the middle. This CDR3 region has 15 residues. Looked up from germline, CDR1 is SEHNR and CDR2 is FQNEAQ (reference sequence). Here the CDR3 reads CASSPWGSGTDTQYF. CDR3 DNA sequence: TGTGCCAGCAGCCCTTGGGGTAGCGGCACAGATACGCAGTATTTT.

This clone appeared a few times. The chain links TRBV7-7 to TRBJ2-5, with 9 bases matching TRBD1. The CDR3 is 15 residues long. Germline CDR1 reads SSHAT; CDR2 reads FNYEAQ (reference sequence). The ends lost 3 bases at V and 5 bases at J; junction bases unmatched: 7. The CDR3 sequence: CASSFGQGPTETQYF. Here the CDR3 DNA reads TGTGCCAGCAGCTTCGGACAGGGGCCGACGGAGACCCAGTACTTC. The variable domain in full, completed from reference TRBV7-7 and TRBJ2-5, reads GAGVSQSPRYKVTKRGQDVTLRCDPISSHATLYWYQQALGQGPEFLTYFNYEAQPDKSGLPSDRFSAERPEGSISTLTIQRTEQRDSAMYRCASSFGQGPTETQYFGPGTRLLVL.

There are a few counts of this clone. The gene calls are TRBV29-1 and TRBJ2-7; weak D call: TRBD2 (6 bases). The germline V and J ends were trimmed by 4 bases and 5 bases, with 15 bases remaining between them. The CDR3 sequence is 13 residues long. Germline CDR1 and CDR2: SQVTM and ANQGSEA. In DNA form, the CDR3 reads TGCAGCGTTGGCTACGGGGGAACGAACGAGCAGTACTTC. Its protein product is CSVGYGGTNEQYF.

V gene TRBV29-1 combines with J gene TRBJ2-7; the match to TRBD1 covers 8 bases. The germline CDR1 and CDR2 sequences are SQVTM and ANQGSEA. The CDR3 contains 12 residues. The V segment lost 6 bases and the J segment 5 bases; nucleotides outside the gene matches: 6. Here the CDR3 reads CSVYRGENEQYF. The CDR3 DNA reads TGCAGCGTGTACAGGGGGGAGAACGAGCAGTACTTC.

The table lists this clone with a few counts. Other DNA sequences in the sample encode the same CDR3. The chain is built from TRBV5-1 and TRBJ2-7, with TRBD2 matching 7 bases. The CDR3 length is 19 residues. V lost 0 bases and J lost 6; bases outside the gene matches: 21. Germline CDR1 is SGHRS and CDR2 is YFSETQ. The CDR3 DNA is TGCGCCAGCAGCTTGGGGGTTCGGATGGCCGGCGCGGGAGTCCCCGAGCAGTACTTC. Protein product: CASSLGVRMAGAGVPEQYF.

This clone was detected many times. The chain couples TRBV7-3 to TRBJ2-1; 8 positions match TRBD2. CDR3 length: 14 amino acids. CDR1 and CDR2 from the germline V gene are SGHTA and FQGTGA. V was pared by 3 bases and J by 7 bases, with 5 bases of the junction left unmatched. CDR3 nucleotide sequence: TGTGCCAGCAGCTTCAGCGGGAGTAGGAATGAGCAGTTCTTC. It specifies CASSFSGSRNEQFF.

The chain uses TRBV7-8 and TRBJ2-5; unclear D gene. The CDR3 consists of 14 residues. Trimming removed 2 bases from V and 4 bases from J, with 11 bases in between. Per germline, CDR1 SGHVS and CDR2 FQNEAQ. CDR3 in DNA: TGTGCCAGCAGCTTACTCAAAAGGTCAGAGACCCAGTACTTC. Translated, it gives CASSLLKRSETQYF.

The chain joins TRBV2 to TRBJ2-2; 8 bases agree with TRBD2. Germline assignment: CDR1 SNHLY and CDR2 FYNNEI. The junction had 1 base not matched to a gene; V was cut back by 1 base and J by 3 bases. The CDR3 consists of 15 residues. The CDR3: CASSEDSGDTGELFF. In nucleotides, the CDR3 is TGTGCCAGCAGTGAAGATAGCGGGGACACCGGGGAGCTGTTTTTT. The entire variable domain, with the rest obtained from reference TRBV2 and TRBJ2-2, is as follows: EPEVTQTPSHQVTQMGQEVILRCVPISNHLYFYWYRQILGQKVEFLVSFYNNEISEKSEIFDDQFSVERPDGSNFTLKIRSTKLEDSAMYFCASSEDSGDTGELFFGEGSRLTVL.

This clone was observed a handful of times. This chain uses TRBV6-6 with TRBJ2-7, with D perhaps matching TRBD2 (6 bases). The CDR3 length is 16 residues. The germline CDR1 and CDR2 sequences are MNHNY and SVGAGI (reference sequence). V lost 5 bases to trimming and J lost 4 bases, with 21 bases between them. The CDR3 DNA reads TGTGCCAGCAGTCTCCCTGGTGGAGGGAAGCGGTACGAGCAGTACTTC. It yields the protein CASSLPGGGKRYEQYF.

At least ten counts were recorded for this clone. This chain joins TRBV7-9 and TRBJ2-1, with TRBD2 identical over 11 bases. The CDR3 spans 14 residues. The germline CDR1 and CDR2 sequences are SEHNR and FQNEAQ (reference sequence). The junction had 8 bases not matched to a gene; V was cut back by 8 bases and J by 8 bases. The DNA of the CDR3 is TGTGCCAGCTGTAAACTAGCGGGAGTAGATGAGCAGTTCTTC. It encodes CASCKLAGVDEQFF.

The CDR3 here is CASSGGQLSYNEQFF. CDR3 in DNA: TGTGCCAGCAGTGGGGGACAGTTATCCTACAATGAGCAGTTCTTC. V is TRBV6-1 and J is TRBJ2-1; 7 bases align to TRBD1. The germline V gene has CDR1 MNHNS and CDR2 SASEGT. V dropped 4 bases and J dropped 1; count of bases not matched to a gene: 4. This CDR3 has 15 residues.

This chain joins TRBV5-6 and TRBJ2-7; 9 bases are a match to TRBD1. Germline V gene lookup returns CDR1 SGHDT and CDR2 YYEEEE. The CDR3 sequence is 14 residues long. V lost 4 bases, J lost 2 bases, and 4 bases stayed unmatched. The CDR3 protein is CASSRRDRAYEQYF. The CDR3 bases are TGTGCCAGCAGCCGCCGGGACAGGGCCTACGAGCAGTACTTC.

This clone was observed a handful of times. The CDR3 nucleotides are TGCAGCGTTGGGACTAGCGGGAACGGGGCCGGGGAGCTGTTTTTT. It is translated as CSVGTSGNGAGELFF. This chain links TRBV29-1 with TRBJ2-2; 12 nucleotides agree with TRBD2. From germline, CDR1 is SQVTM and CDR2 ANQGSEA. The length of the CDR3 is 15 residues. J was trimmed by 6 bases and V by 4 bases; bases with no gene match: 6.

The chain employs TRBV29-1 and TRBJ1-1; 7 nucleotides align to TRBD1. The CDR3 extends over 13 amino acids. Losses at the gene ends were 6 bases for V and 1 base for J; bases not matched to a gene: 5. Germline lookup yields CDR1 SQVTM and CDR2 ANQGSEA. The CDR3 DNA sequence: TGCAGCGTCGACCGGGACAGGAACACTGAAGCTTTCTTT. It encodes CSVDRDRNTEAFF. The full variable domain, rest sourced from reference TRBV29-1 and TRBJ1-1, is SAVISQKPSRDICQRGTSLTIQCQVDSQVTMMFWYRQQPGQSLTLIATANQGSEATYESGFVIDKFPISRPNLTFSTLTVSNMSPEDSSIYLCSVDRDRNTEAFFGQGTRLTVV.

This clone appeared many times. The chain is built from TRBV2 and TRBJ2-5, with TRBD1 matching over 9 bases. The CDR3 runs 13 residues. The V gene end was trimmed by 6 bases and the J gene end by 5 bases; junction bases not matched to a gene: 4. Germline CDR1 and CDR2: SNHLY and FYNNEI. CDR3 sequence: CASRQGAGETQYF. CDR3 sequence (DNA): TGTGCCAGCAGACAGGGGGCTGGTGAGACCCAGTACTTC.